Each of the 21 T cell receptor beta chains below was sequenced from the same sample in a study of T cell repertoires in cytomegalovirus infection. Antigens of these TCRs are unknown. MiXCR, applied by TCRdb to the reads, yields one record per CDR3 protein. The profile shows fewer than 900,000 distinct CDR3 sequences, 25% to 35% of them singletons. Source: cultured CD8+ T cells from PBMCs, taken from culture after CMV antigen stimulation. The receptors originated from a human donor in good health (CMV status not recorded). Some clones in this sample may be carry-over from other donors' samples.

The chain recombines TRBV7-6 with TRBJ1-2, with unresolved D. Germline V gene data show CDR1 as SGHVS and CDR2 as FNYEAQ. The CDR3 runs to 14 residues. Trimming took 4 bases from V and 4 from J, leaving 13 bases between them. The CDR3 DNA reads as TGTGCCAGCAGCTCTCCTGATGCCGGCTATGGCTACACCTTC. As protein: CASSSPDAGYGYTF.

This clonotype has a handful of counts. The chain uses TRBV10-3 and TRBJ1-2; TRBD1 aligns across 12 bases. Trimming cost V 6 bases and J 8 bases; bases outside gene matches: 13. The length of the CDR3 is 16 residues. The germline V gene has CDR1 ENHRY and CDR2 SYGVKD. CDR3 nucleotide sequence: TGTGCCATCAGGACCGGGACAGGGGGCGCCAGGGAAGGCTACACCTTC. Its translation: CAIRTGTGGAREGYTF.

This clonotype has just a few counts. This chain connects TRBV5-1 to TRBJ2-5; maybe TRBD2 (5 bases). The CDR3 is 14 residues long. V lost 5 bases and J lost 5, with 16 bases in between. Germline CDR1 reads SGHRS; CDR2 reads YFSETQ. The CDR3 reads CASREEALGETQYF. The CDR3 DNA follows: TGCGCCAGCAGGGAGGAGGCCCTAGGGGAGACCCAGTACTTC.

The CDR3 loop reads CASSFFGQGNQPQHF. DNA of the CDR3: TGTGCCAGCAGTTTTTTCGGACAAGGCAATCAGCCCCAGCATTTT. V and J are TRBV12-3 or TRBV12-4 and TRBJ1-5; tentatively, D is TRBD1 (5 bases). The V end lost 3 bases, the J end lost 2 bases, and 11 bases lay between the germline ends. This CDR3 is 15 amino acids long.

This clonotype was counted a few times. The chain uses TRBV7-2 and TRBJ2-1; 14 positions match TRBD2. The germline gives CDR1 SGHTA, CDR2 FQGNSA. Losses at the gene ends were 5 bases for V and 9 bases for J; bases not matched to a gene: 9. CDR3 size: 16 residues. CDR3 loop: CASSVRLAGGPSEQFF. DNA of the CDR3: TGTGCCAGCAGCGTTCGACTAGCGGGGGGGCCGAGTGAGCAGTTCTTC.

This rearrangement joins TRBV7-8 to TRBJ2-6; tentative D call: TRBD1 (7 bases). From germline, CDR1 is SGHVS and CDR2 FQNEAQ. This CDR3 has 14 amino acids. Trimming stripped 6 bases from V and 12 bases from J, with 18 bases between. The CDR3 here is CASRPTRQGGVLTF. CDR3 nucleotides: TGTGCCAGCAGACCTACCAGACAGGGAGGCGTCCTGACTTTC.

The J gene is TRBJ2-2, the V gene TRBV12-3 or TRBV12-4; D possibly corresponds to TRBD1 (6 bases). The CDR3 sequence is 12 residues long. Between the trimmed V and J ends, which lost 4 bases and 7 bases, there was a span of 7 bases. Here the CDR3 reads CASSWGLGELFF. The CDR3 DNA follows: TGTGCCAGCAGTTGGGGGCTCGGGGAGCTGTTTTTT.

The chain has TRBV29-1 and TRBJ1-1, with D possibly matching TRBD1 (6 bases). Trimming shortened V by 7 bases and J by 3 bases, and 18 bases separated the two germline ends. CDR1 is SQVTM, CDR2 ANQGSEA, per germline. The CDR3 consists of 14 residues. The CDR3 region is CSGGVGGYHTEAFF. CDR3 nucleotide sequence: TGCAGCGGGGGGGTCGGGGGCTACCACACTGAAGCTTTCTTT.

The gene calls are TRBV11-3 and TRBJ2-3, with TRBD1 matching 8 bases. Germline lookup yields CDR1 SGHNT and CDR2 YENEEA. Trimming removed 5 bases from V and 7 bases from J; junction bases left unmatched: 5. CDR3 size: 13 residues. The CDR3 DNA reads as TGTGCCAGCAGCCTCAGGACAGGGAATACGCAGTATTTT. This encodes CASSLRTGNTQYF.

The gene calls are TRBV7-2 and TRBJ2-7, with D perhaps TRBD1 or TRBD2 (5 bases each). The CDR3 has 13 residues. V lost 5 bases to trimming and J lost 3 bases, with 11 bases between them. The germline gives CDR1 SGHTA, CDR2 FQGNSA. The CDR3 is CASSGDLNYEQYF. The CDR3 coding sequence is TGTGCCAGCAGCGGGGACCTGAACTACGAGCAGTACTTC.

The chain couples TRBV20-1 to TRBJ2-7; the match to TRBD2 covers 10 bases. Trimming cost V 0 bases and J 9 bases; bases outside gene matches: 11. The germline gives CDR1 DFQATT, CDR2 SNEGSKA (reference sequence). The CDR3 extends over 15 amino acids. The CDR3 here is CSARDPSGGPKGQYF. In DNA form, the CDR3 reads TGCAGTGCTAGAGATCCTAGCGGGGGCCCCAAGGGGCAGTACTTC.

V usage is TRBV15 and J usage is TRBJ2-2, with 9 bases matching TRBD1. Germline CDR1 reads LNHNV; CDR2 reads YYDKDF (reference sequence). After removal of 6 bases from V and 3 bases from J, the junction contained 8 bases not matched to a gene. The CDR3 is 16 residues long. In DNA form, the CDR3 reads TGTGCCACCAGTCCAACAGGGGGCTTTTACACCGGGGAGCTGTTTTTT. It encodes CATSPTGGFYTGELFF.

This sequence joins TRBV7-9 and TRBJ2-7, with D possibly TRBD1 on 6 matching bases. The CDR3 consists of 14 residues. Germline CDR1 and CDR2: SEHNR and FQNEAQ (reference sequence). The ends were cut back, 5 bases at V and 5 bases at J, with 16 bases in the middle. This CDR3 reads CASSLTGHPDEQYV. CDR3 DNA: TGTGCCAGCAGCCTTACAGGGCATCCGGACGAGCAGTACGTC.

The chain couples TRBV28 to TRBJ1-1; the match to TRBD1 covers 8 bases. CDR3 length: 15 residues. CDR1 is MDHEN and CDR2 is SYDVKM in the germline V gene. V lost 6 bases, J lost 3 bases, and 9 bases stayed unmatched. CDR3 amino acids: CASRTQGARDTEAFF. CDR3 in DNA: TGTGCCAGCAGAACTCAGGGGGCAAGGGACACTGAAGCTTTCTTT.

The V call is TRBV27, the J call TRBJ1-4, with 8 bases aligning to TRBD1. Germline V gene lookup returns CDR1 MNHEY and CDR2 SMNVEV (reference sequence). The CDR3 length is 13 residues. With 4 bases clipped from V and 10 bases from J, the junction kept 5 bases outside the gene matches. DNA for the CDR3: TGTGCCAGCAGTTGGGGGACAGGCGGAAAACTGTTTTTT. As protein: CASSWGTGGKLFF.

This clonotype was observed a few times. V usage is TRBV12-3 or TRBV12-4 and J usage is TRBJ2-1; D remains unclear. This CDR3 comprises 14 residues. V shed 4 bases and J shed 4 bases, with 11 bases lying between them. This CDR3 is CASSSVLPYNEQFF. The CDR3, as DNA: TGTGCCAGCAGTTCCGTCCTACCATACAATGAGCAGTTCTTC.

This clonotype was counted ten times or more. The chain couples TRBV25-1 to TRBJ1-5, with D tentatively TRBD1 (5 bases). The CDR3 is made up of 14 amino acids. Germline-derived CDR1 and CDR2 are MGHDK and SYGVNS. V gave up 3 bases and J gave up 7 bases, with 13 bases separating them. The CDR3 here is CASSEGTGWQPQHF. CDR3 nucleotide sequence: TGTGCCAGCAGTGAGGGGACGGGGTGGCAGCCCCAGCATTTT.

This clonotype was observed a handful of times. DNA for the CDR3: TGTGCCAGCAGCCGAGGACAGGGACACACAGATACGCAGTATTTT. Encoded protein: CASSRGQGHTDTQYF. The V and J genes are TRBV3-1 and TRBJ2-3; TRBD1 agrees at 8 bases. This CDR3 comprises 15 residues. Germline lookup yields CDR1 LGHDT and CDR2 YNNKEL (reference sequence). The V gene end was trimmed by 4 bases and the J gene end by 2 bases; junction bases not matched to a gene: 5.

This clonotype has only one observation. Germline and junction disagree at one end, which may indicate a read error. The V and J genes are TRBV20-1 and TRBJ1-1; possible D gene TRBD1, 6 bases. This CDR3 region has 14 residues. The V gene's germline CDR1 is DFQATT and CDR2 SNEGSKA (reference sequence). DNA of the CDR3: TGCGGTGCTAGAGATCTAGGTCCCAGGGGTGAAGCTTTCTTT. Its translation is CGARDLGPRGEAFF.

This chain joins TRBV25-1 and TRBJ1-1, with no clear D. With 5 bases removed from V and 2 bases from J, the gap between germline ends came to 12 bases. The germline V gene has CDR1 MGHDK and CDR2 SYGVNS. The CDR3 length is 14 residues. In DNA form, the CDR3 reads TGTGCCAGCAGTTATCTAACACCTAACACTGAAGCTTTCTTT. It yields the protein CASSYLTPNTEAFF. Based on the CDR3 plus reference TRBV25-1 and TRBJ1-1, the full variable domain is EADIYQTPRYLVIGTGKKITLECSQTMGHDKMYWYQQDPGMELHLIHYSYGVNSTEKGDLSSESTVSRIRTEHFPLTLESARPSHTSQYLCASSYLTPNTEAFFGQGTRLTVV.

This clonotype was counted only a few times. V gene TRBV24-1 combines with J gene TRBJ2-2, with D perhaps TRBD1 (5 bases). Germline V CDR1 and CDR2: KGHDR, SFDVKD. The V end lost 4 bases, the J end lost 5 bases, and 7 bases lay between the germline ends. There are 13 residues in the CDR3. The CDR3 DNA sequence: TGTGCCACCAGTGACCAGGGAACCGGGGAGCTGTTTTTT. It is translated as CATSDQGTGELFF.